This T cell receptor (beta chain) was captured by sequencing in a study of post-analysis software for immune sequencing data. TCR beta cDNA libraries had unique molecular identifiers. It was from roughly 1 to 10 million T cells that some 470,000 cDNA molecules came. TCRdb fed the PCR reads into MiXCR, producing one record per CDR3 protein. The profile covers 750,000 to 950,000 distinct CDR3 sequences, with 46% appearing a single time and roughly 4.9% taken by the ten largest. This sequence was found in a girl between 10 and 17 years old with multiple sclerosis. Source material: blood.

DNA for the CDR3: TGTGCCAGCCGGGGGGGTAGCGGTCGCTACAATGAGCAGTTCTTC. Residues: CASRGGSGRYNEQFF. V usage is TRBV11-2 and J usage is TRBJ2-1, with 8 nucleotides matching TRBD2. Germline loops: CDR1 SGHAT, CDR2 FQNNGV. The CDR3 spans 15 residues. Trimming took 8 bases from V and 3 from J; bases not matched to a gene: 9.